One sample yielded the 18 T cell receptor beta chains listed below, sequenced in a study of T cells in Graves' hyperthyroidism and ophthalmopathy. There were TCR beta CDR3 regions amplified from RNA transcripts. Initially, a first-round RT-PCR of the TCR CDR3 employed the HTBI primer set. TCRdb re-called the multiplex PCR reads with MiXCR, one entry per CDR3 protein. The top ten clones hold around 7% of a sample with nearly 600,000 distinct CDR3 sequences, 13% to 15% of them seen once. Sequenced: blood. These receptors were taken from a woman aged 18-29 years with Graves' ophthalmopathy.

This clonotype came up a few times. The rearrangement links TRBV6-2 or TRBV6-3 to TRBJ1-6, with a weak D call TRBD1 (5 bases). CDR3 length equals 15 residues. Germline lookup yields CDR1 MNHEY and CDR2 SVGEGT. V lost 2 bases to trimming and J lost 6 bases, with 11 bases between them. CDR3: CASSYGGYRNSPLHF. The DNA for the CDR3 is TGTGCCAGCAGTTACGGGGGATATCGTAATTCACCCCTCCACTTT.

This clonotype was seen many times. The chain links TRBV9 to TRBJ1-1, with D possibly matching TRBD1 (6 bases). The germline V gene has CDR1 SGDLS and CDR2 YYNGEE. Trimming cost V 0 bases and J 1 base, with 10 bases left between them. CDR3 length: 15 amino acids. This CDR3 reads CASSVGARGNTEAFF. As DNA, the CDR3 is TGTGCCAGCAGCGTAGGTGCCAGGGGGAACACTGAAGCTTTCTTT. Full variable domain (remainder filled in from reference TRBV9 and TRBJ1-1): DSGVTQTPKHLITATGQRVTLRCSPRSGDLSVYWYQQSLDQGLQFLIQYYNGEERAKGNILERFSAQQFPDLHSELNLSSLELGDSALYFCASSVGARGNTEAFFGQGTRLTVV.

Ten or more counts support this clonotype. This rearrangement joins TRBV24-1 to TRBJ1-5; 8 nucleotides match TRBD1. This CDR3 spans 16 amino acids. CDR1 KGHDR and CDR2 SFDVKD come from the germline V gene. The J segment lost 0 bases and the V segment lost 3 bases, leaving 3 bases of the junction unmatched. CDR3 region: CATSDGQGYSNQPQHF. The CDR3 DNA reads TGTGCCACCAGTGATGGACAGGGCTATAGCAATCAGCCCCAGCATTTT.

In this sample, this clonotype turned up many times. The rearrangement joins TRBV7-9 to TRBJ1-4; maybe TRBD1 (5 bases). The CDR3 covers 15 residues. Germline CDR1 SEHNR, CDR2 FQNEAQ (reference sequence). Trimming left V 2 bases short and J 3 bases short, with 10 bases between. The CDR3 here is CASSLLGHPNEKLFF. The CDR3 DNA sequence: TGTGCCAGCAGCTTACTGGGGCACCCTAATGAAAAACTGTTTTTT.

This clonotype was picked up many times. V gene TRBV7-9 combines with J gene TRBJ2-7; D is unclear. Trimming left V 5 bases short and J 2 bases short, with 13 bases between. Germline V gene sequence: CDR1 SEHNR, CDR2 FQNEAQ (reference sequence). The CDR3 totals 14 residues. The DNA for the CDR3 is TGTGCCAGCAGCGCGGCGGCAGTCCCCTACGAGCAGTACTTC. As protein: CASSAAAVPYEQYF.

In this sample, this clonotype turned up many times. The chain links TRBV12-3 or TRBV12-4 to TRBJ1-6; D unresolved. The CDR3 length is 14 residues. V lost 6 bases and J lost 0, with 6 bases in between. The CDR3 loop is CASRWGSYNSPLHF. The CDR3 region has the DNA TGTGCCAGCAGATGGGGCTCCTATAATTCACCCCTCCACTTT.

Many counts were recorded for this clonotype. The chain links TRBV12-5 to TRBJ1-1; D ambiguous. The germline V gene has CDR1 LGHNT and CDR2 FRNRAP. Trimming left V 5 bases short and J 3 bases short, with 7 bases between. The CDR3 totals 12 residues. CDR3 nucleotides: TGTGCTAGTGGTCCGGACCACACTGAAGCTTTCTTT. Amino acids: CASGPDHTEAFF.

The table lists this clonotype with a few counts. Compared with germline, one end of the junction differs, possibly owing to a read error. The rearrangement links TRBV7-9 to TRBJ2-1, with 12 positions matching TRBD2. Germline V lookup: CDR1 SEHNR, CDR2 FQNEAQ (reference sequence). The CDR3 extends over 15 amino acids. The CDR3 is CAGSLVTSGRNEQFF. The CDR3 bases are TGTGCCGGCAGCTTAGTAACTAGCGGGAGGAATGAGCAGTTCTTC.

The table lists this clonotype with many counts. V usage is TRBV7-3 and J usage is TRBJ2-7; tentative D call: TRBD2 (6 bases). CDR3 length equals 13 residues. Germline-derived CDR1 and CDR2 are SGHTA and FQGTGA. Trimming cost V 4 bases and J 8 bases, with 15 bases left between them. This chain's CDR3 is CASSSTSSLKQYF. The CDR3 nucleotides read TGTGCCAGCAGCTCGACTAGTTCACTGAAGCAGTACTTC.

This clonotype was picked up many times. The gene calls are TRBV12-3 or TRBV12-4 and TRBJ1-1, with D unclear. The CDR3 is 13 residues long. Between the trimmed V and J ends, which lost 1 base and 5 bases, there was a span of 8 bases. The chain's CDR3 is CASSLGARTEAFF. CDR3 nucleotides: TGTGCCAGCAGTTTAGGCGCGAGGACTGAAGCTTTCTTT.

CDR3 region: CSARETGQGEKLFF. The CDR3 DNA reads TGCAGTGCTAGAGAAACAGGCCAGGGGGAAAAACTGTTTTTT. V usage is TRBV20-1 and J usage is TRBJ1-4, with D perhaps TRBD1 (6 bases). Trimming cost V 0 bases and J 8 bases, with 13 bases left between them. Germline values: CDR1 DFQATT, CDR2 SNEGSKA (reference sequence). The CDR3 contains 14 residues.

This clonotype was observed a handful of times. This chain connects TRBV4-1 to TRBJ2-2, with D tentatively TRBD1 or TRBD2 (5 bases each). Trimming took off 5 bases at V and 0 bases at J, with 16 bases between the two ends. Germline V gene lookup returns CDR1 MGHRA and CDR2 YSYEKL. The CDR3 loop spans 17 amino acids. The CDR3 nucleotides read TGCGCCAGCAGCTCGGGGCTGACGGAATCGAACACCGGGGAGCTGTTTTTT. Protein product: CASSSGLTESNTGELFF.

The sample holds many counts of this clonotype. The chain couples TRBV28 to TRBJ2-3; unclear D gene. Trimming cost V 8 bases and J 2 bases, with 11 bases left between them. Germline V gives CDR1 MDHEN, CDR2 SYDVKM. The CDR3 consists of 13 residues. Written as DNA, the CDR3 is TGTGCCAGCGGAGACATCGACACAGATACGCAGTATTTT. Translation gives CASGDIDTDTQYF.

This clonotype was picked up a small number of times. The CDR3 sequence: CASSVQTGSSYEQYF. The CDR3 nucleotides read TGTGCCAGCAGCGTCCAGACAGGGAGCTCCTACGAGCAGTACTTC. The J gene is TRBJ2-7, the V gene TRBV9; 7 bases are shared with TRBD1. The CDR3 is 15 residues long. Trimming at V came to 2 bases and at J to 0 bases, leaving 5 bases not matched to a gene. The germline V gene has CDR1 SGDLS and CDR2 YYNGEE.

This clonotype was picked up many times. The CDR3 DNA follows: TGTGCCAGCAGCCAAGGCCTGGGGACTGAAGCTTTCTTT. Translated, it gives CASSQGLGTEAFF. This rearrangement joins TRBV7-9 to TRBJ1-1; D gene unclear. The CDR3 contains 13 residues. V was pared by 5 bases and J by 5 bases, with 12 bases between. CDR1 and CDR2 (germline): SEHNR, FQNEAQ (reference sequence).

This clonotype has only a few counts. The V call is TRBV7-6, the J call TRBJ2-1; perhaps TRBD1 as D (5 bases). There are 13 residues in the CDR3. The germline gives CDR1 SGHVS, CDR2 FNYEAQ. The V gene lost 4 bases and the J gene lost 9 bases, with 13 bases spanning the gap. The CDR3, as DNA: TGTGCCAGCAGCTCCGAAATAAGGGGTGAGCAGTTCTTC. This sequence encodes CASSSEIRGEQFF.

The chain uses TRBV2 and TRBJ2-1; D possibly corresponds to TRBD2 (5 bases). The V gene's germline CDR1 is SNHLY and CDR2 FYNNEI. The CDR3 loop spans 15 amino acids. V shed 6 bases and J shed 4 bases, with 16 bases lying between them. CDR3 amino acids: CASSSPGSLYNEQFF. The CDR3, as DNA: TGTGCCAGCAGCTCCCCGGGGAGCCTATACAATGAGCAGTTCTTC.

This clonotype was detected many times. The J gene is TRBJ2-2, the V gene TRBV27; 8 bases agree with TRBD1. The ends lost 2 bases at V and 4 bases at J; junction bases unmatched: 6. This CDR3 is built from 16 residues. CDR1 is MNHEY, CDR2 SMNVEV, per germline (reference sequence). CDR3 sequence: CASSLAGTGPTGELFF. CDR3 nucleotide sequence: TGTGCCAGCAGTTTAGCAGGGACAGGACCCACCGGGGAGCTGTTTTTT.